This T cell receptor beta chain was obtained from a study of T-cell reconstitution after alpha-beta-depleted transplantation in children (dated by TCRdb to about 2016). Describing the broader study: Using TCR repertoire profiling, the study followed T-cell immune reconstitution in a quantitative way in children after TCRalphabeta/CD19-depleted allogeneic hematopoietic cell transplantation. Study-wide conclusions, independent of this receptor: In some patients, high TCRbeta diversity at day 60 was attributed to recipient T cells and intrathymic progenitors that had survived conditioning. Hyperexpanded clone frequencies declined over subsequent months; after one year, T-cell counts and TCRbeta diversity were mostly attributed to newly produced T cells. About two months after transplant, the apparently early recovery of alphabetaT-cell counts reportedly depended on just several hundred clones that had expanded rapidly and came from non-depleted graft cells.

This clonotype has only a few counts. There is no known antigen for this receptor. Base qualities are missing; no much larger clone stands one base away. V is shortened by 5 bases, J by 3 bases, and the region joining them spans 11 bases. Sequences SGHVS (CDR1) and FNYEAQ (CDR2) are obtained from the germline V gene. The CDR3, from cysteine to phenylalanine, totals 13 residues. The retained sequence is limited to the CDR3, 39 bases, with the frame set at the first base. This specimen's treatment or condition label, interpreted: allogeneic hematopoietic cell transplantation with graft depleted of TCRalphabeta T cells and CD19 B cells. Transplant recipients were children who received TCRalphabeta/CD19-depleted allogeneic hematopoietic cell grafts. Library creation used PCR. The sequencing machine was an Illumina HiSeq 2500. TCR libraries were prepared with molecular barcoding, using unique molecular identifiers to normalize TCRbeta repertoire quantification. Starting from the raw public reads, TCRdb applied fastp trimming at Q25, assembled clones with MiXCR and retained in-frame beta chains. Rows merge per CDR3 protein into single entries with the most common DNA and genes. For this sample there are a few hundred thousand distinct CDR3 sequences; about 16% appear just once. 25% to 30% of the sample comes from the top ten.

Here the sequenced sample was PBMCs, mostly from graft donor cells, taken 360 days after TCRalphabeta/CD19-depleted stem cell transplant. This clonotype was sampled from a boy under two years old who had a stem cell transplant for Wiskott-Aldrich syndrome, so the T cells may come from the graft donor. The chain uses TRBV7-6 and TRBJ2-7; the best D guess is TRBD2, with 5 bases matching. The DNA sequence follows: TGTGCCAGCAGCCGGGGAGTCCTCTACGAGCAGTACTTC. This codes for CASSRGVLYEQYF. The entire variable domain, with the stretches around the CDR3 drawn from the reference TRBV7-6 and TRBJ2-7 proteins, is GAGVSQSPRYKVTKRGQDVALRCDPISGHVSLYWYRQALGQGPEFLTYFNYEAQQDKSGLPNDRFSAERPEGSISTLTIQRTEQRDSAMYRCASSRGVLYEQYFGPGTRLTVT.